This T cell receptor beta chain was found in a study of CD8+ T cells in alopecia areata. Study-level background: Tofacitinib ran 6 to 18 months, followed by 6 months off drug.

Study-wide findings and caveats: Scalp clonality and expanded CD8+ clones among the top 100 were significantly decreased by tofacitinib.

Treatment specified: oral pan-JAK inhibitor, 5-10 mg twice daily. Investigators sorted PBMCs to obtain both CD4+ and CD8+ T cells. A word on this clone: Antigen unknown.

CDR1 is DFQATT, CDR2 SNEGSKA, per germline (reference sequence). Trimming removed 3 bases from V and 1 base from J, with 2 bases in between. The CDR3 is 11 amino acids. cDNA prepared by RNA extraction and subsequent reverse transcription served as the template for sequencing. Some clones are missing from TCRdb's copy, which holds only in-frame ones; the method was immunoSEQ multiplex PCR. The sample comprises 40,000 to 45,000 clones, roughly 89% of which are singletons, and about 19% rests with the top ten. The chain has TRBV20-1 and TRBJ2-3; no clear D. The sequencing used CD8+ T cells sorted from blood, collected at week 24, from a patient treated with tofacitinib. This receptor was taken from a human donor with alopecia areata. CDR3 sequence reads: CSARRTDTQYF. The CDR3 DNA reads TGCAGTGCTAGGCGCACAGATACGCAGTATTTT.